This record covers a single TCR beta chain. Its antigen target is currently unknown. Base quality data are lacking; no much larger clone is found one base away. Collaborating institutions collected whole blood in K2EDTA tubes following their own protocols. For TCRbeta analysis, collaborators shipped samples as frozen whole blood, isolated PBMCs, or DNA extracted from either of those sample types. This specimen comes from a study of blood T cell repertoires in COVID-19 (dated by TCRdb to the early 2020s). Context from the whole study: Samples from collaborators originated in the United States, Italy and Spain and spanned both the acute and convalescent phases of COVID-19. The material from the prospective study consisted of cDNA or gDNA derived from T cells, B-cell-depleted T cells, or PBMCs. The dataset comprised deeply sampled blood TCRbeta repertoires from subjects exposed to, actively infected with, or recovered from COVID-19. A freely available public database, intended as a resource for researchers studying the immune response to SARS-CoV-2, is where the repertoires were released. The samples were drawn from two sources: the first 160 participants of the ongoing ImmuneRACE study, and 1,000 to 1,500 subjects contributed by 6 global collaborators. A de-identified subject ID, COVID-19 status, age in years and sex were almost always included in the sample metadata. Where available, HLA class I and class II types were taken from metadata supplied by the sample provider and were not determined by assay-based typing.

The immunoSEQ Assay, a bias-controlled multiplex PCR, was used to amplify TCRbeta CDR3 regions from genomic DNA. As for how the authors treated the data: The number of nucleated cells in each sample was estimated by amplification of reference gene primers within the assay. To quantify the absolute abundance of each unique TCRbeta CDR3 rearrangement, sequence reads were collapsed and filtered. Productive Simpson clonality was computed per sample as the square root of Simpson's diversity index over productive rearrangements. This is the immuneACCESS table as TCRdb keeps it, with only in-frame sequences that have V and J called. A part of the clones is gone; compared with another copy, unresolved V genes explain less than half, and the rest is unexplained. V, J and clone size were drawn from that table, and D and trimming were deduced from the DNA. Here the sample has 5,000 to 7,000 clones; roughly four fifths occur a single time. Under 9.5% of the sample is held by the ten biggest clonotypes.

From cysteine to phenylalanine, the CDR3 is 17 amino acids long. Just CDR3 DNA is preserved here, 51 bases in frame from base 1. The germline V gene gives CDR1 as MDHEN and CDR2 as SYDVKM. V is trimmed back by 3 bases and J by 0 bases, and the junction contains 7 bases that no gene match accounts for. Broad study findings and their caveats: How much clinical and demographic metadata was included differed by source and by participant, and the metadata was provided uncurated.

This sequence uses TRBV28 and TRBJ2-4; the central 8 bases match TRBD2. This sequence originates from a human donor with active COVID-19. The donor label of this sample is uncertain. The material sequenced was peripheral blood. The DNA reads TGTGCCAGCAGTTTGGACAGCGGGGGCTTAGCCAAAAACATTCAGTACTTC. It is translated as CASSLDSGGLAKNIQYF.